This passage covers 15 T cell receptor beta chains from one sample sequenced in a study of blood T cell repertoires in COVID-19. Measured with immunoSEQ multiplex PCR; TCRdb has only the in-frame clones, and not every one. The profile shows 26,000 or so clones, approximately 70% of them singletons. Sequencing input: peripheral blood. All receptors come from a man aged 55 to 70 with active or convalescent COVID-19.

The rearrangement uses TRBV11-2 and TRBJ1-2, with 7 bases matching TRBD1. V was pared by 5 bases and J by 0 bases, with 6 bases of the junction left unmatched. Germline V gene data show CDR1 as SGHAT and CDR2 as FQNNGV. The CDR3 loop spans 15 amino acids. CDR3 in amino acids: CASSVRQGPNYGYTF. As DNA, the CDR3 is TGTGCCAGCAGCGTCCGACAGGGTCCTAACTATGGCTACACCTTC.

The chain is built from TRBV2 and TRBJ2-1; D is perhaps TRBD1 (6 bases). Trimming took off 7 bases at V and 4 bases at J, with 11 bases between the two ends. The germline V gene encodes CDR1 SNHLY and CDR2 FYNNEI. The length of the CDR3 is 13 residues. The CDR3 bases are TGTGCCAGCAAACCACAGGGATACAATGAGCAGTTCTTC. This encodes CASKPQGYNEQFF. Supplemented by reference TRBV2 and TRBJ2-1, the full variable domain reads EPEVTQTPSHQVTQMGQEVILRCVPISNHLYFYWYRQILGQKVEFLVSFYNNEISEKSEIFDDQFSVERPDGSNFTLKIRSTKLEDSAMYFCASKPQGYNEQFFGPGTRLTVL.

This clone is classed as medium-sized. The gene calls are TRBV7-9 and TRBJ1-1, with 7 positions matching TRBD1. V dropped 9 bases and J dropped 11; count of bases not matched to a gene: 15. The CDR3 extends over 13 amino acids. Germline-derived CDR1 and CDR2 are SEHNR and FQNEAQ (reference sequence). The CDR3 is CASMGTVGSLAFF. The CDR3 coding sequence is TGTGCCAGTATGGGGACAGTTGGGTCCTTGGCTTTCTTT.

CDR3 nucleotide sequence: TGTGCCAGCAGTGAAGAGATACAGGGACTAGCGGGAAGCAATGAGCAGTTCTTC. Its translation is CASSEEIQGLAGSNEQFF. The chain couples TRBV2 to TRBJ2-1; 13 bases are shared with TRBD2. The CDR3 has 18 amino acids. V gave up 1 base and J gave up 6 bases; unmatched junction bases: 9. CDR1 is SNHLY, CDR2 FYNNEI, per germline.

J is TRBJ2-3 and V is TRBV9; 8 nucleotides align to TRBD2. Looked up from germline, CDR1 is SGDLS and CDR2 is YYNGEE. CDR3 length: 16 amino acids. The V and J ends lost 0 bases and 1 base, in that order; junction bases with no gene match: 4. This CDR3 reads CASSVEAGARTDTQYF. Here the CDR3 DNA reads TGTGCCAGCAGCGTAGAAGCGGGAGCGCGCACAGATACGCAGTATTTT. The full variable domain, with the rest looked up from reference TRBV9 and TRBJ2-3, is DSGVTQTPKHLITATGQRVTLRCSPRSGDLSVYWYQQSLDQGLQFLIQYYNGEERAKGNILERFSAQQFPDLHSELNLSSLELGDSALYFCASSVEAGARTDTQYFGPGTRLTVL.

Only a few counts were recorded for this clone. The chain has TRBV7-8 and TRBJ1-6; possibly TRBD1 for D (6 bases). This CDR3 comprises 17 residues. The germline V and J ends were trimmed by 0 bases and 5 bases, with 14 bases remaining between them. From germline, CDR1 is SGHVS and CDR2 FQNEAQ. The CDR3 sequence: CASSLAQGSGNNSPLHF. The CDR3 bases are TGTGCCAGCAGCTTAGCGCAGGGGAGCGGTAATAATTCACCCCTCCACTTT.

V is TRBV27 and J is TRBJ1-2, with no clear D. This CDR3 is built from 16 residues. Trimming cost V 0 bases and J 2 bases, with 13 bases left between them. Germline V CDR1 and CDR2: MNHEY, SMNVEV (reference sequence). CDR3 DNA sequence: TGTGCCAGCAGTTTATCCGGGATCGGGCTAAACTATGGCTACACCTTC. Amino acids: CASSLSGIGLNYGYTF.

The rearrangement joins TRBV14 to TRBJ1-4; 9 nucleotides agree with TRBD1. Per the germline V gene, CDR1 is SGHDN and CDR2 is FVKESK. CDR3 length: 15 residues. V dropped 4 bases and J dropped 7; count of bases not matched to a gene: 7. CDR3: CASSRNRGLREKLFF. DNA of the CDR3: TGTGCCAGCAGCCGCAACAGGGGGCTGCGTGAAAAACTGTTTTTT.

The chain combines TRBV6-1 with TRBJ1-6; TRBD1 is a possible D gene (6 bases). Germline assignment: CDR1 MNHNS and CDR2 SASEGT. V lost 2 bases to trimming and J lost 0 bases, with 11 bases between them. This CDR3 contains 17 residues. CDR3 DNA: TGTGCCAGCAGTGAAAAGGACAGTAGCTCCTATAATTCACCCCTCCACTTT. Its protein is CASSEKDSSSYNSPLHF.

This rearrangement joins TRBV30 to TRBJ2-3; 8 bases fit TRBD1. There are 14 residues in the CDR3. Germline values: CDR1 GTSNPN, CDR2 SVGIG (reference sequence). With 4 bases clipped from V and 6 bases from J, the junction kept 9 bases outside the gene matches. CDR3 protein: CAWTLRGPGDTQYF. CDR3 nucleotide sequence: TGTGCCTGGACCCTCAGGGGGCCGGGGGATACGCAGTATTTT.

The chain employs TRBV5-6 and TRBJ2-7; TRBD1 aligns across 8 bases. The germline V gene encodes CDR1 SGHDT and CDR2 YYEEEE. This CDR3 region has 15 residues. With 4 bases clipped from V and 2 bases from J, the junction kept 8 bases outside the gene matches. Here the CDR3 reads CASSVGQGPTYEQYF. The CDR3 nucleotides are TGTGCCAGCAGCGTCGGACAGGGACCCACCTACGAGCAGTACTTC.

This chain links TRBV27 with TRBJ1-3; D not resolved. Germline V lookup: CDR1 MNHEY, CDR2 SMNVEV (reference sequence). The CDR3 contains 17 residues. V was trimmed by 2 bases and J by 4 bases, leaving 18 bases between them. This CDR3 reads CASSLVGRRDLGNTIYF. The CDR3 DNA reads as TGTGCCAGCAGTTTAGTAGGGCGGCGGGATTTAGGAAACACCATATATTTT.

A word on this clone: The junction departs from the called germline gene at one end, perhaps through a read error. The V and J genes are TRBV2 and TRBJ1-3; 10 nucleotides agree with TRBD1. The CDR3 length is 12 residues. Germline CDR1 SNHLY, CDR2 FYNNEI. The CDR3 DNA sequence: TGTGCCAGCAGTGCCCGGGACAGGGGCGTGAATTTT. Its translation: CASSARDRGVNF.

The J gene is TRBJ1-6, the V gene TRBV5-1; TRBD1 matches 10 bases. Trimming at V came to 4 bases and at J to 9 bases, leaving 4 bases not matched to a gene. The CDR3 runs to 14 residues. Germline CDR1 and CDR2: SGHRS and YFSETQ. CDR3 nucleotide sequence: TGCGCCAGCAGCCTACGGACAGGGGGTTCACCCCTCCACTTT. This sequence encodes CASSLRTGGSPLHF.

Here the CDR3 DNA reads TGTGCCATCGGCGGGACTAGCGGAAACACCGGGGAGCTGTTTTTT. As protein: CAIGGTSGNTGELFF. The chain has TRBV10-3 and TRBJ2-2; 11 bases agree with TRBD2. Losses at the gene ends were 8 bases for V and 2 bases for J; bases not matched to a gene: 4. Germline V gives CDR1 ENHRY, CDR2 SYGVKD. This CDR3 is built from 15 residues.